This T cell receptor (beta chain) was sequenced during a study of T-cell memory formation after mild COVID-19. With constant-segment primers, 5'RACE yielded cDNA libraries of TCR alpha and TCR beta that carried sample barcodes and UMIs. TCRdb called the 5' RACE reads again in MiXCR, with one record for every CDR3 protein. Of 310,000 or so distinct CDR3 sequences in the sample, approximately 15% were seen once. There are many counts of this clonotype. The clonotype was recovered from a man aged 18 to 29 who had mild COVID-19 (a few samples of this study predate the infection). Cell type and time point are not known. Sequenced: PBMCs or a T cell subset sorted from them (not recorded which).

This CDR3 is CASSIGGLNTEAFF. The CDR3 DNA follows: TGTGCCAGTAGTATCGGGGGCCTGAACACTGAAGCTTTCTTT. The chain carries TRBV19 and TRBJ1-1; D is perhaps TRBD1 (6 bases). Trimming removed 3 bases at V and 0 bases at J, with 8 bases between. Germline loops: CDR1 LNHDA, CDR2 SQIVND (reference sequence). This CDR3 spans 14 amino acids.